The 32 T cell receptor beta chains below all came from one sample that was sequenced in a study of shared clonotypes between healthy human individuals. Measured with immunoSEQ multiplex PCR; TCRdb has only the in-frame clones, and not every one. Found here are 2 million or so clones, roughly 96% of them singletons; the top ten hold more than 0.1%. The sequencing input was naive CD4+ T cells sorted from blood. The subset: CD45RA+ positively selected. The receptors derive from a man aged 18-30 years in good health.

The J gene is TRBJ1-1, the V gene TRBV7-8; TRBD1 is a possible D gene (6 bases). The germline V and J ends were trimmed by 2 bases and 0 bases, with 13 bases remaining between them. The CDR3 spans 16 residues. Germline V lookup: CDR1 SGHVS, CDR2 FQNEAQ. The CDR3 sequence is CASSLRPQGLNTEAFF. In DNA, the CDR3 is TGTGCCAGCAGCTTACGCCCTCAGGGGCTGAACACTGAAGCTTTCTTT. Full variable domain (outside the CDR3, taken from reference TRBV7-8 and TRBJ1-1): GAGVSQSPRYKVAKRGQDVALRCDPISGHVSLFWYQQALGQGPEFLTYFQNEAQLDKSGLPSDRFFAERPEGSVSTLKIQRTQQEDSAVYLCASSLRPQGLNTEAFFGQGTRLTVV.

The V call is TRBV6-5, the J call TRBJ1-1, with D unresolved. V was clipped by 1 base and J by 6 bases, with 9 bases between them. CDR3 length equals 13 residues. Germline CDR1 MNHEY, CDR2 SVGAGI. The CDR3 protein is CASSYWGESEAFF. CDR3 DNA: TGTGCCAGCAGTTACTGGGGTGAATCTGAAGCTTTCTTT.

V gene TRBV18 combines with J gene TRBJ2-7; 7 bases are shared with TRBD2. The CDR3 has 14 amino acids. Germline V lookup: CDR1 KGHSH, CDR2 LQKENI. Losses at the gene ends were 0 bases for V and 3 bases for J; bases not matched to a gene: 2. The CDR3 is CASSPPWTSYEQYF. CDR3 DNA sequence: TGTGCCAGCTCACCACCGTGGACTAGCTACGAGCAGTACTTC.

The rearrangement uses TRBV30 and TRBJ1-4; 8 bases map to TRBD1. Germline V gene lookup returns CDR1 GTSNPN and CDR2 SVGIG (reference sequence). The CDR3 has 14 amino acids. With 0 bases clipped from V and 14 bases from J, the junction kept 11 bases outside the gene matches. The CDR3 coding sequence is TGTGCCTGGAGTGTCCCGGGACAGGCTGGGGGGCTGTTTTTT. It translates to CAWSVPGQAGGLFF. Together with reference TRBV30 and TRBJ1-4, the CDR3 gives the full variable domain: SQTIHQWPATLVQPVGSPLSLECTVEGTSNPNLYWYRQAAGRGLQLLFYSVGIGQISSEVPQNLSASRPQDRQFILSSKKLLLSDSGFYLCAWSVPGQAGGLFFGSGTQLSVL.

The rearrangement uses TRBV5-4 and TRBJ2-5; 11 bases align to TRBD1. TRBJ2-7 matches the DNA end more closely, so the J call is doubtful. This CDR3 spans 15 amino acids. In germline, CDR1 is SGHNT, CDR2 YYREEE (reference sequence). CDR3 DNA sequence: TGTGCCAGCAGCTTACCGGGACAGGGGGCCTACGAGCAGTACTTC. It yields the protein CASSLPGQGAYEQYF.

V usage is TRBV4-1 and J usage is TRBJ1-5, with 8 positions matching TRBD1. V lost 1 base to trimming and J lost 3 bases; unmatched junction nucleotides: 8. This CDR3 is built from 17 residues. Per germline, CDR1 MGHRA and CDR2 YSYEKL. CDR3 DNA: TGCGCCAGCAGCCAAGTTACGGTCAGGGGGCTCAATCAGCCCCAGCATTTT. It specifies CASSQVTVRGLNQPQHF.

This clone has just one count. V gene TRBV9 combines with J gene TRBJ1-6, with unresolved D. V lost 2 bases and J 8 bases, leaving 11 bases between the germline ends. Germline loops: CDR1 SGDLS, CDR2 YYNGEE. This CDR3 comprises 14 residues. CDR3 nucleotides: TGTGCCAGCAGCGTGGGCCCGGAGGATTCACCCCTCCACTTT. It yields the protein CASSVGPEDSPLHF.

This clone was detected once. J is TRBJ2-1 and V is TRBV9, with no clear D. The CDR3 runs to 15 residues. The germline V gene has CDR1 SGDLS and CDR2 YYNGEE. The V gene lost 4 bases and the J gene lost 15 bases, with 26 bases spanning the gap. CDR3 bases: TGTGCCAGCAGCACCCCTCGCACCATTGCCCCGAAAGGGTTCTTC. Translating it yields CASSTPRTIAPKGFF.

This chain connects TRBV5-4 to TRBJ1-1; D remains ambiguous. V lost 2 bases, J lost 0 bases, and 11 bases lay in between. In germline, CDR1 is SGHNT, CDR2 YYREEE (reference sequence). The length of the CDR3 is 15 residues. The CDR3 DNA is TGTGCCAGCAGCTTCGAGGGATCAATGAACACTGAAGCTTTCTTT. As protein: CASSFEGSMNTEAFF.

Regarding this clone: One junction end does not reproduce the germline sequence, and a read error may be involved. The chain has TRBV28 and TRBJ1-6, with 9 positions matching TRBD1. Germline CDR1 is MDHEN and CDR2 is SYDVKM. The CDR3 has 16 residues. CDR3: CASEWGGTGISQSKLF. Written as DNA, the CDR3 is TGTGCCAGCGAGTGGGGGGGGACAGGGATTAGCCAATCAAAATTGTTT.

J is TRBJ2-4 and V is TRBV6-6; D remains unclear. The CDR3 spans 14 residues. Germline V lookup: CDR1 MNHNY, CDR2 SVGAGI (reference sequence). The V and J ends lost 5 bases and 0 bases respectively, with 8 bases between them. The DNA for the CDR3 is TGTGCCAGCAGTCCCATAGAAGCCAAAAACATTCAGTACTTC. This gives the protein CASSPIEAKNIQYF.

This rearrangement joins TRBV12-5 to TRBJ2-5, with TRBD2 matching 8 bases. The CDR3 extends over 18 amino acids. Germline-derived CDR1 and CDR2 are LGHNT and FRNRAP. The trim removed 0 bases at V and 4 bases at J, leaving 13 bases unmatched. The CDR3 DNA follows: TGTGCTAGTGGTTTGGTACAGGTGGGAGCGGGAGATAGAGAGACCCAGTACTTC. Translated: CASGLVQVGAGDRETQYF.

The chain links TRBV4-1 to TRBJ2-1; the D gene is possibly TRBD2 (6 bases). The CDR3 spans 17 residues. The germline V and J ends were trimmed by 0 bases and 9 bases, with 21 bases remaining between them. Germline V gene data show CDR1 as MGHRA and CDR2 as YSYEKL. CDR3 residues: CASSQDGGTARLGEQFF. CDR3 coding DNA: TGCGCCAGCAGCCAAGATGGGGGGACCGCACGGCTGGGTGAGCAGTTCTTC.

This chain joins TRBV27 and TRBJ2-2, with D hard to call. V was shortened by 10 bases and J by 5 bases, with 23 bases between the two germline ends. The CDR3 covers 16 residues. From germline, CDR1 is MNHEY and CDR2 SMNVEV (reference sequence). CDR3 protein: CATIPPGPHGTGELFF. In nucleotides, the CDR3 is TGTGCCACTATACCCCCGGGCCCCCATGGGACCGGGGAGCTGTTTTTT.

This clone was seen only once. This chain connects TRBV4-1 to TRBJ2-7, with 14 positions matching TRBD2. V lost 1 base to trimming and J lost 5 bases; unmatched junction nucleotides: 13. The CDR3 is 19 amino acids. CDR1 MGHRA and CDR2 YSYEKL come from the germline V gene. CDR3 residues: CASSQAGTSGRGSANEQYF. CDR3 DNA sequence: TGCGCCAGCAGCCAAGCCGGGACTAGCGGGAGAGGGTCCGCTAACGAGCAGTACTTC.

This clone was recorded once. The chain carries TRBV28 and TRBJ2-5; a weak D match, TRBD1 (6 bases). The V and J ends lost 3 bases and 2 bases respectively, with 13 bases between them. CDR3 length: 15 residues. Germline V CDR1 and CDR2: MDHEN, SYDVKM. CDR3 loop: CASSFLTGLQETQYF. The CDR3 DNA sequence: TGTGCCAGCAGTTTTCTCACAGGGCTACAAGAGACCCAGTACTTC.

The V and J genes are TRBV2 and TRBJ2-2; D could derive from TRBD1 or TRBD2 (6 bases each). The germline V and J ends were trimmed by 8 bases and 1 base, with 14 bases remaining between them. CDR1 is SNHLY, CDR2 FYNNEI, per germline. This CDR3 region has 15 residues. The CDR3 DNA reads TGTGCCAGCGGGGGGCTAGCGCTGAACACCGGGGAGCTGTTTTTT. Its protein is CASGGLALNTGELFF.

The chain is built from TRBV7-9 and TRBJ1-2; the match to TRBD1 covers 7 bases. Germline CDR1 and CDR2: SEHNR and FQNEAQ (reference sequence). The ends lost 0 bases at V and 6 bases at J; junction bases unmatched: 4. CDR3 length: 14 residues. CDR3 region: CASSLAGTDNGYTF. The CDR3 region has the DNA TGTGCCAGCAGCTTAGCCGGGACAGATAATGGCTACACCTTC.

The V gene is TRBV6-1, the J gene TRBJ2-7, with D perhaps given as TRBD1 or TRBD2 (5 bases each). V dropped 0 bases and J dropped 1 base, with 13 bases sitting between them. Germline V lookup: CDR1 MNHNS, CDR2 SASEGT. This CDR3 is 16 amino acids long. The CDR3 DNA is TGTGCCAGCAGTGAAGCAACGGGGCTGAGGTCCTACGAGCAGTACTTC. It specifies CASSEATGLRSYEQYF.

CDR3 sequence: CATSRELKTQYF. Here the CDR3 DNA reads TGTGCCACCAGCAGAGAACTGAAGACCCAGTACTTC. The chain is built from TRBV15 and TRBJ2-5; D is unclear. Trimming removed 0 bases at V and 6 bases at J, with 5 bases between. Germline values: CDR1 LNHNV, CDR2 YYDKDF (reference sequence). The CDR3 runs to 12 residues.

The chain joins TRBV30 to TRBJ1-2; 9 bases are a match to TRBD1. CDR1 and CDR2 from the germline V gene are GTSNPN and SVGIG (reference sequence). V shed 5 bases, J shed 0 bases, and the junction held 13 bases outside the gene matches. There are 17 residues in the CDR3. CDR3 DNA sequence: TGTGCCTGGCGAAAACCGAACAGGGGGCGGTCTAACTATGGCTACACCTTC. The encoded protein is CAWRKPNRGRSNYGYTF. Full variable domain (remainder filled in from reference TRBV30 and TRBJ1-2): SQTIHQWPATLVQPVGSPLSLECTVEGTSNPNLYWYRQAAGRGLQLLFYSVGIGQISSEVPQNLSASRPQDRQFILSSKKLLLSDSGFYLCAWRKPNRGRSNYGYTFGSGTRLTVV.

This chain connects TRBV11-2 to TRBJ1-2, with D unclear. The germline gives CDR1 SGHAT, CDR2 FQNNGV. V was clipped by 1 base and J by 5 bases, with 11 bases between them. The CDR3 contains 14 residues. The CDR3 region is CASSLVGSPYGYTF. In DNA, the CDR3 is TGTGCCAGCAGCTTAGTTGGATCGCCATATGGCTACACCTTC. The variable domain in full, completed from reference TRBV11-2 and TRBJ1-2, reads EAGVAQSPRYKIIEKRQSVAFWCNPISGHATLYWYQQILGQGPKLLIQFQNNGVVDDSQLPKDRFSAERLKGVDSTLKIQPAKLEDSAVYLCASSLVGSPYGYTFGSGTRLTVV.

The chain recombines TRBV11-2 with TRBJ1-1; D is unresolved. V was cut by 3 bases and J by 7 bases, with 12 bases left in between. This CDR3 comprises 13 residues. Germline CDR1 and CDR2: SGHAT and FQNNGV. The CDR3 DNA reads as TGTGCCAGCAGCTTCTCACCGGCTTTTGAAGCTTTCTTT. Translated: CASSFSPAFEAFF.

A few counts support this clone. The chain recombines TRBV19 with TRBJ1-2; D perhaps matches TRBD1 (5 bases). This CDR3 contains 13 residues. V lost 5 bases, J lost 4 bases, and 11 bases lay in between. Germline V gene sequence: CDR1 LNHDA, CDR2 SQIVND (reference sequence). CDR3 DNA: TGTGCCAGTAGTCAGGGTACTTCCTATGGCTACACCTTC. As protein: CASSQGTSYGYTF.

This clone was seen only a few times. The V gene is TRBV5-4, the J gene TRBJ2-5, with D possibly being TRBD1 (6 bases). The end of the DNA is better explained by TRBJ2-7, so the J call may be wrong. Germline CDR1 SGHNT, CDR2 YYREEE (reference sequence). There are 14 residues in the CDR3. This CDR3 reads CASSTQGPTYEQYF. CDR3 nucleotide sequence: TGTGCCAGCAGCACACAGGGCCCCACCTACGAGCAGTACTTC.

This clone has a handful of counts. This sequence joins TRBV10-1 and TRBJ1-5; TRBD1 is a possible D gene (5 bases). CDR1 WNHNN and CDR2 SYGVQD come from the germline V gene (reference sequence). The CDR3 is 13 residues long. The ends were cut back, 6 bases at V and 7 bases at J, with 13 bases in the middle. This CDR3 reads CASRFGAWQPQHF. The CDR3 DNA follows: TGCGCCAGCAGGTTCGGGGCCTGGCAGCCCCAGCATTTT.

This clone was seen a single time. Distinct nucleotide sequences in the sample also encode this CDR3. This chain joins TRBV30 and TRBJ2-5; 8 positions match TRBD2. This CDR3 region has 15 residues. With 0 bases clipped from V and 5 bases from J, the junction kept 8 bases outside the gene matches. Germline loops: CDR1 GTSNPN, CDR2 SVGIG (reference sequence). Here the CDR3 DNA reads TGTGCCTGGAGTGTACGAGCGGGAGTAGCCGAGACCCAGTACTTC. Translated, it gives CAWSVRAGVAETQYF.

The J gene is TRBJ2-1, the V gene TRBV15; D possibly corresponds to TRBD2 (5 bases). The CDR3 runs to 16 residues. Germline V gives CDR1 LNHNV, CDR2 YYDKDF (reference sequence). The germline V and J ends were trimmed by 1 base and 7 bases, with 17 bases remaining between them. CDR3: CATSRVGPLTGNEQFF. The CDR3 DNA follows: TGTGCCACCAGCAGAGTTGGACCACTTACGGGGAATGAGCAGTTCTTC.

V is TRBV6-1 and J is TRBJ1-2; 8 bases agree with TRBD1. V was clipped by 2 bases and J by 7 bases; unmatched bases: 0. The CDR3 extends over 12 amino acids. In germline, CDR1 is MNHNS, CDR2 SASEGT. CDR3: CASSETGGGYTF. In DNA, the CDR3 is TGTGCCAGCAGTGAAACAGGGGGTGGCTACACCTTC.

The chain has TRBV29-1 and TRBJ1-3; D is unresolved. Deletions cut 0 bases from V and 0 bases from J, with 9 bases between. The CDR3 sequence is 15 residues long. CDR1 and CDR2 (germline): SQVTM, ANQGSEA. The CDR3 here is CSVEDTRDSGNTIYF. The CDR3 DNA follows: TGCAGCGTTGAAGATACAAGAGACTCTGGAAACACCATATATTTT.

This chain connects TRBV29-1 to TRBJ1-1, with D uncertain. This CDR3 is 12 amino acids long. Germline V gene data show CDR1 as SQVTM and CDR2 as ANQGSEA. Between the trimmed V and J ends, which lost 7 bases and 4 bases, there was a span of 13 bases. Written as DNA, the CDR3 is TGCAGCGAGCGAGGTGGTGCCACTGAAGCTTTCTTT. Translating it yields CSERGGATEAFF.

The chain links TRBV10-2 to TRBJ2-1; 11 nucleotides align to TRBD2. The CDR3 is 17 amino acids. Losses at the gene ends were 2 bases for V and 7 bases for J; bases not matched to a gene: 10. Germline CDR1 WSHSY, CDR2 SAAADI. DNA of the CDR3: TGCGCCAGCAGTGAGCCCAGGGGACTAGCGGCCAGAAATGAGCAGTTCTTC. It specifies CASSEPRGLAARNEQFF.